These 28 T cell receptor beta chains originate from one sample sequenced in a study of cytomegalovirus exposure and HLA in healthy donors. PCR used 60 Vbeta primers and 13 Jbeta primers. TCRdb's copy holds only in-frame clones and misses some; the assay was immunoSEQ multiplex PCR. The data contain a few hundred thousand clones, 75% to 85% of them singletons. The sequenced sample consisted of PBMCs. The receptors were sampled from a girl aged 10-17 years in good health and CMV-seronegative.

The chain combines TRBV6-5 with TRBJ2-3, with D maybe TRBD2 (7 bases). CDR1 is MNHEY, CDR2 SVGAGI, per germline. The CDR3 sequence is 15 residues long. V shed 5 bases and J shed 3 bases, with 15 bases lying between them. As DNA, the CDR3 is TGTGCCAGCAGTATAGGGGGGGGGCCTACAGATACGCAGTATTTT. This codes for CASSIGGGPTDTQYF.

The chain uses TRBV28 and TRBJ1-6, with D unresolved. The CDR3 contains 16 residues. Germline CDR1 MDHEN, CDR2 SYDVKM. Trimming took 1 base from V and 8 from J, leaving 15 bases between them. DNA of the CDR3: TGTGCCAGCAGTTTATCGGGGAACCCAGGAGATTCACCCCTCCACTTT. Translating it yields CASSLSGNPGDSPLHF.

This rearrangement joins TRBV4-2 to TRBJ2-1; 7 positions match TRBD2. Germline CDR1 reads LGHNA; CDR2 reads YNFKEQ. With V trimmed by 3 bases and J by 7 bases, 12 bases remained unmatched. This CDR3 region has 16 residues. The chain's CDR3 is CASSQDAGGSGNEQFF. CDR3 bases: TGTGCCAGCAGCCAGGATGCGGGCGGGAGTGGAAATGAGCAGTTCTTC.

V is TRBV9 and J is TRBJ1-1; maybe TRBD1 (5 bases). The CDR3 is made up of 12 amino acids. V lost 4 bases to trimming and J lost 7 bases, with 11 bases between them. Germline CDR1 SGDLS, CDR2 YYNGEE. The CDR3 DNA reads TGTGCCAGCAGCTCTCAGGGTATTGAAGCTTTCTTT. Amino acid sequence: CASSSQGIEAFF. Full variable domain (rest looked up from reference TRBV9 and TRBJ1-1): DSGVTQTPKHLITATGQRVTLRCSPRSGDLSVYWYQQSLDQGLQFLIQYYNGEERAKGNILERFSAQQFPDLHSELNLSSLELGDSALYFCASSSQGIEAFFGQGTRLTVV.

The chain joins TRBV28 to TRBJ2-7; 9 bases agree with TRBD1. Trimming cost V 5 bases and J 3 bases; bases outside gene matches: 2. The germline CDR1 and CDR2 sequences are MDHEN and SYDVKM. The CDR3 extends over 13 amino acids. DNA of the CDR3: TGTGCCAGCAGTCCGGGACAGGGCTACGAGCAGTACTTC. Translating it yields CASSPGQGYEQYF.

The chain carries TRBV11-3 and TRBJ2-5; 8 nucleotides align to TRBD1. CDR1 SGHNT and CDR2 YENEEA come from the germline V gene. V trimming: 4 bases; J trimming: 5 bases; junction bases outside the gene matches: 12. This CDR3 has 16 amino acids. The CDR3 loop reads CASSSGQGGEAETQYF. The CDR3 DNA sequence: TGTGCCAGCAGCTCCGGACAGGGTGGGGAAGCGGAGACCCAGTACTTC.

The CDR3 DNA follows: TGTGCCACCAGCAGAGATCTAGCGGGGGGACCTTACAATGAGCAGTTCTTC. Translating gives CATSRDLAGGPYNEQFF. The chain carries TRBV15 and TRBJ2-1; 11 nucleotides agree with TRBD2. The CDR3 is made up of 17 amino acids. The trim removed 0 bases at V and 4 bases at J, leaving 5 bases unmatched. Germline V gene sequence: CDR1 LNHNV, CDR2 YYDKDF (reference sequence).

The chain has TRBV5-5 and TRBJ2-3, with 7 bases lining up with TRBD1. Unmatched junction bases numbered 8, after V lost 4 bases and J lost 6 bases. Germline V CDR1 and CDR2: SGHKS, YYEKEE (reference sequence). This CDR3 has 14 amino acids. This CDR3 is CASSTGAPRDTQYF. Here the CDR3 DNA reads TGTGCCAGCAGCACAGGGGCCCCTCGGGATACGCAGTATTTT.

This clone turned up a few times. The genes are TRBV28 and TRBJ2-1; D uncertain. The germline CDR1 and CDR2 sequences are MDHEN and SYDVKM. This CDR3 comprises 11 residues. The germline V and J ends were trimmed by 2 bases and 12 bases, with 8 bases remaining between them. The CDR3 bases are TGTGCCAGCAGTTTAGGCAGATTGCAGTTCTTC. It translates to CASSLGRLQFF.

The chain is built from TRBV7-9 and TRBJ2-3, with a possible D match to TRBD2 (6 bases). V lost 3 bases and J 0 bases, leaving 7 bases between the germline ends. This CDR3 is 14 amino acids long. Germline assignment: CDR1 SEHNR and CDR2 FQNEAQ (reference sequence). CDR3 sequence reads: CASSLEGSTDTQYF. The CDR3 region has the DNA TGTGCCAGCAGCTTGGAGGGTAGCACAGATACGCAGTATTTT. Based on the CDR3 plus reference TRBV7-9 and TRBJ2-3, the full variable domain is DTGVSQNPRHKITKRGQNVTFRCDPISEHNRLYWYRQTLGQGPEFLTYFQNEAQLEKSRLLSDRFSAERPKGSFSTLEIQRTEQGDSAMYLCASSLEGSTDTQYFGPGTRLTVL.

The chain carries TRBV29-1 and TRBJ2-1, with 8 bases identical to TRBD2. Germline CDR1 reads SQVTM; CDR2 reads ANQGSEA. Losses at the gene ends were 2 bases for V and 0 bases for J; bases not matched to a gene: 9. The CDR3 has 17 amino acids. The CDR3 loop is CSVEPVVAGSSYNEQFF. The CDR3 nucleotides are TGCAGCGTTGAACCAGTAGTAGCGGGAAGCTCCTACAATGAGCAGTTCTTC.

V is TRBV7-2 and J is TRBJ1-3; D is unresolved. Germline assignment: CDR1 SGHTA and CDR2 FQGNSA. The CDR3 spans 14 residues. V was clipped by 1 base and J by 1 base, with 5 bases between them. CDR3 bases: TGTGCCAGCAGCTTAGATCTTTCTGGAAACACCATATATTTT. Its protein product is CASSLDLSGNTIYF.

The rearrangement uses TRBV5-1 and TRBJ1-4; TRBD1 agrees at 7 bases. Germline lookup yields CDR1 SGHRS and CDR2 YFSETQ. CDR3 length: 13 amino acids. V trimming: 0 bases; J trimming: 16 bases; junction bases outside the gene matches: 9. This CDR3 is CASSLEGGASRFF. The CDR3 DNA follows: TGCGCCAGCAGCTTGGAAGGGGGCGCAAGTCGGTTTTTT.

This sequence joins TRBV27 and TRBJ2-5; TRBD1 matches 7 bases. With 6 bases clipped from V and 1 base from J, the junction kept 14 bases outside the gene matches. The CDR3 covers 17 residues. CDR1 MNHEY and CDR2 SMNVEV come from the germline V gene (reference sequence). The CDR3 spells CASRGAQTGHLQETQYF. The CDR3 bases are TGTGCCAGCAGGGGGGCACAGACAGGGCATCTCCAAGAGACCCAGTACTTC.

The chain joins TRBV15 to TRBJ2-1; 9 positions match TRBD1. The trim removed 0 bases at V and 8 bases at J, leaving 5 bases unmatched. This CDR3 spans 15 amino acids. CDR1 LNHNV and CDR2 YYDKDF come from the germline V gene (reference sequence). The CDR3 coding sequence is TGTGCCACCAGCAGAGAACGGGACAGGGATCATGAGCAGTTCTTC. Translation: CATSRERDRDHEQFF. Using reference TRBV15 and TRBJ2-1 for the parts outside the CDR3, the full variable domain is DAMVIQNPRYQVTQFGKPVTLSCSQTLNHNVMYWYQQKSSQAPKLLFHYYDKDFNNEADTPDNFQSRRPNTSFCFLDIRSPGLGDTAMYLCATSRERDRDHEQFFGPGTRLTVL.

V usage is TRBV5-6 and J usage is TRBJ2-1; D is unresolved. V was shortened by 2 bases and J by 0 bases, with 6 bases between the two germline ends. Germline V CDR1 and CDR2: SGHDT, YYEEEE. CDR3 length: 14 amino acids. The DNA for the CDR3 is TGTGCCAGCAGCTTTCCCAGCTCCTACAATGAGCAGTTCTTC. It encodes CASSFPSSYNEQFF.

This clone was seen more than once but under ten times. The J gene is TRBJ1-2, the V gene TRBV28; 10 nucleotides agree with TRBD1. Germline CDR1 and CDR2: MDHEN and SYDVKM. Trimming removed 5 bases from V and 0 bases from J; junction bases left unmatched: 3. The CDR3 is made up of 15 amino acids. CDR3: CASSMTGGPNYGYTF. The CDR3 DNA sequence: TGTGCCAGCAGTATGACAGGGGGCCCTAACTATGGCTACACCTTC.

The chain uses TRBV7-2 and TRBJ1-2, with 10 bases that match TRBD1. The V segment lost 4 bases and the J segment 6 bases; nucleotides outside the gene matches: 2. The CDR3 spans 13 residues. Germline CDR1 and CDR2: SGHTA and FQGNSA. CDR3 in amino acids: CASSSGTGDGYTF. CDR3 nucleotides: TGTGCCAGCAGCTCCGGGACAGGGGATGGCTACACCTTC. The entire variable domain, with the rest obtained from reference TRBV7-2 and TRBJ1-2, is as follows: GAGVSQSPSNKVTEKGKDVELRCDPISGHTALYWYRQSLGQGLEFLIYFQGNSAPDKSGLPSDRFSAERTGGSVSTLTIQRTQQEDSAVYLCASSSGTGDGYTFGSGTRLTVV.

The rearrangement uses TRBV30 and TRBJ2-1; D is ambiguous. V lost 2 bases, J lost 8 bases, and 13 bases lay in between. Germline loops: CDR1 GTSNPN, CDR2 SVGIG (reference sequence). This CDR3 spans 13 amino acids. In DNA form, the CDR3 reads TGTGCCTGGAGTCTCCTGGAGAACCATGAGCAGTTCTTC. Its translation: CAWSLLENHEQFF.

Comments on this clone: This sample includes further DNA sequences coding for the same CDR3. In DNA form, the CDR3 reads TGTGCCACCAGCAATGCGGGGGTAGCCTGGGAGACCCAGTACTTC. Translated, it gives CATSNAGVAWETQYF. The chain carries TRBV15 and TRBJ2-5; 7 bases map to TRBD2. The CDR3 consists of 15 residues. V trimming: 4 bases; J trimming: 5 bases; junction bases outside the gene matches: 10. Germline CDR1 reads LNHNV; CDR2 reads YYDKDF (reference sequence).

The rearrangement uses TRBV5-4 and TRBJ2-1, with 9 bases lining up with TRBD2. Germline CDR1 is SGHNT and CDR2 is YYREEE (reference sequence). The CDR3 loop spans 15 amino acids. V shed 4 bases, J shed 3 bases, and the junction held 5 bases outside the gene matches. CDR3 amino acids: CASSLRLAVYNEQFF. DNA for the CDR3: TGTGCCAGCAGCCTCAGACTAGCGGTCTACAATGAGCAGTTCTTC.

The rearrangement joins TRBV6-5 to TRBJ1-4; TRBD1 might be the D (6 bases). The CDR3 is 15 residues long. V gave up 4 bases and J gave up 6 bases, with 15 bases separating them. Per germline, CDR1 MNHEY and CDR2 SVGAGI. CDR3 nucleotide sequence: TGTGCCAGCAGTTGGTTATACAGGGCGGATGAAAAACTGTTTTTT. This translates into CASSWLYRADEKLFF.

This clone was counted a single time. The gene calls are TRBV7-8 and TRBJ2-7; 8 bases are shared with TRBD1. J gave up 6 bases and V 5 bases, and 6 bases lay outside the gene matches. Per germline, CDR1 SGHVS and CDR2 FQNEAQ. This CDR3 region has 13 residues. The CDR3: CASSATGAGEQYF. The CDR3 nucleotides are TGTGCCAGCAGCGCGACAGGGGCCGGCGAGCAGTACTTC.

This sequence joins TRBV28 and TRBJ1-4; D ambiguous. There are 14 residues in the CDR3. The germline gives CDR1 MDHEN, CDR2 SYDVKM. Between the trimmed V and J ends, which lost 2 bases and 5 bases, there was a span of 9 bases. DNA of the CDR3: TGTGCCAGCAGTTTAGGCAGTCAGAATGAAAAACTGTTTTTT. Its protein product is CASSLGSQNEKLFF.

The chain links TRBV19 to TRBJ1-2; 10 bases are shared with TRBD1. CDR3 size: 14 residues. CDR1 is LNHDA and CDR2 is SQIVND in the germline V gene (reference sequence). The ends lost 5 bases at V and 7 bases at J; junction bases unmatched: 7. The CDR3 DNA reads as TGTGCCAGTAGTCGGGACAGGGGAGTCCCTGGCTACACCTTC. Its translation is CASSRDRGVPGYTF.

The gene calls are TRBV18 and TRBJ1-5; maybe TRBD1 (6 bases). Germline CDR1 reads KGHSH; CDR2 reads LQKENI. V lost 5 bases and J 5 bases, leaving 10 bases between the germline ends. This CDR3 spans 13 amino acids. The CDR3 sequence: CASSNYRDQPQHF. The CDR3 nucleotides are TGTGCCAGCTCAAATTACAGGGATCAGCCCCAGCATTTT.

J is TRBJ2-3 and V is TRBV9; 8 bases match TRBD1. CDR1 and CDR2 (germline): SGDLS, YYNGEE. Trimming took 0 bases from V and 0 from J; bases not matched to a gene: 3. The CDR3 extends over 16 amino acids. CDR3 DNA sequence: TGTGCCAGCAGCGTAGGTCACAGGGGGAGCACAGATACGCAGTATTTT. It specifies CASSVGHRGSTDTQYF.

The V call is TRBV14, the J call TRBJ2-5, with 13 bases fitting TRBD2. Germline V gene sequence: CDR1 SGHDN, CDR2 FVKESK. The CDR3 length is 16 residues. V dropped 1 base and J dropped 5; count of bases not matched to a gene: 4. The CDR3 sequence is CASSQVKGLAGETQYF. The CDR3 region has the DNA TGTGCCAGCAGCCAAGTAAAGGGACTAGCGGGGGAGACCCAGTACTTC.